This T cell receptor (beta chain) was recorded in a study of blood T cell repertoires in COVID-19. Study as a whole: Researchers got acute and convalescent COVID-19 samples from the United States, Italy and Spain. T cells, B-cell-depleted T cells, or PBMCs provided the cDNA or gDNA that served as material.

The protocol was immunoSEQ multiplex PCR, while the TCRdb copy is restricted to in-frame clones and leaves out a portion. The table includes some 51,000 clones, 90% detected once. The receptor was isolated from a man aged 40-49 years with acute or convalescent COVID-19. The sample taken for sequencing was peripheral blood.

DNA for the CDR3: TGTGCCAGCAGTTACACCACTACAGGGGGTGGAAACACCATATATTTT. Protein sequence: CASSYTTTGGGNTIYF. V and J are TRBV6-5 and TRBJ1-3; the match to TRBD1 covers 8 bases. Germline V gene data show CDR1 as MNHEY and CDR2 as SVGAGI. V shed 2 bases, J shed 3 bases, and the junction held 6 bases outside the gene matches. The CDR3 sequence is 16 residues long.